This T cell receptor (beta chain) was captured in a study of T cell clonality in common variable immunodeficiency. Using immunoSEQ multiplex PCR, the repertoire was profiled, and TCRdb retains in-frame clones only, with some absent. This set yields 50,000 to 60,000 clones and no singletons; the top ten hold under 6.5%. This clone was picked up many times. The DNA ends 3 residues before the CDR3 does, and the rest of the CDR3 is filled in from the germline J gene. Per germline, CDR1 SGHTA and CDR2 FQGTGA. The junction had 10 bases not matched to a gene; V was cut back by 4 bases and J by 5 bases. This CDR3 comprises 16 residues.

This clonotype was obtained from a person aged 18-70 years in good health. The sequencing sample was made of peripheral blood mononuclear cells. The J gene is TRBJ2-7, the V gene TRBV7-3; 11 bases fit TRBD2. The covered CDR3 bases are TGTGCCAGCAGCTCCCGCCCTAGCGGGAGGATGAACGAG. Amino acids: CASSSRPSGRMNE. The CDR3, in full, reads CASSSRPSGRMNEQYF.